These T cell receptor beta chains were read from a single sample in a study of T-cell reconstitution after alpha-beta-depleted transplantation in children. TCRdb ran MiXCR on the PCR reads and lists one entry per CDR3 protein. This table has about 160,000 distinct CDR3 sequences, approximately 12% appearing once. The sample was PBMCs, taken before TCRalphabeta/CD19-depleted stem cell transplant. Receptor source: a boy aged 2 to 9 with acute myeloid leukemia, due to receive a stem cell transplant. CDR3s include the opening cysteine and the closing phenylalanine or tryptophan. D genes are given only for firm matches. Size is stated for part of the rows, as once, few or many counts, or as a class when the clone is expanded.

j_gene	abundance	d_gene	v_gene	CDR3nt	CDR3aa
TRBJ1-5	many	.	TRBV24-1	TGTGCCACCAGTGATCCCGCGTGGAAGTATCAGCCCCAGCATTTT	CATSDPAWKYQPQHF
TRBJ1-2	many	.	TRBV27	TGTGCCAGCAGCCGTGGGTCCCACTTCGGCTACACCTTC	CASSRGSHFGYTF
TRBJ2-1	many	.	TRBV2	TGTGCCAGCGCATACAATGAGCAGTTCTTC	CASAYNEQFF
TRBJ2-7	few	.	TRBV5-6	TGTGCCAGCAGCTTGGGAAGGGCCCTGGGCGAGCAGTACTTC	CASSLGRALGEQYF
TRBJ1-5	many	.	TRBV6-1	TGTGCCAGCAGTGGGGGGTCCTCCAATCAGCCCCAGCATTTT	CASSGGSSNQPQHF
TRBJ1-5	many	.	TRBV28	TGTGCCAGCAGCCGAGACACTACCCATCAGCCCCAGCATTTT	CASSRDTTHQPQHF
TRBJ2-7	many	TRBD2	TRBV2	TGTGCCAGCAGTGAAAGGCTAGCGGGAGAAGGCGAGCAGTACTTC	CASSERLAGEGEQYF
TRBJ2-1	many	.	TRBV19	TGTGCCAGTAGCCCCAATCATGGGGGAGAATACAATGAGCAGTTCTTC	CASSPNHGGEYNEQFF
TRBJ2-1	few	.	TRBV12-3/TRBV12-4	TGTGCCAGCAGTTTTGGGGGTGGATTTGCTGAGCAGTTCTTC	CASSFGGGFAEQFF
TRBJ2-7	few	.	TRBV7-6	TGTGCCAGCAGCATAGGGCAGGTTAGTTCCTCCTACGAGCAGTACTTC	CASSIGQVSSSYEQYF
TRBJ2-5	many	TRBD1	TRBV5-1	TGTGCCAGCAGCCCCGGGACAGGGGGCGAGACCCAGTACTTC	CASSPGTGGETQYF
TRBJ2-1	many	TRBD1	TRBV5-1	TGCGCCAGCAGCTCTGTACAGGGGTCGGATGAGCAGTTCTTC	CASSSVQGSDEQFF
TRBJ1-1	many	.	TRBV12-3/TRBV12-4	TGTGCCAGCAGTGACTACCTACCGAACACTGAAGCTTTCTTT	CASSDYLPNTEAFF
TRBJ2-5	once	.	TRBV18	TGTGCCAGCTCACCACTCGACGAGACCCAGTACTTC	CASSPLDETQYF
TRBJ2-7	.	.	TRBV7-2	TGTGCCAGCAGCTCGGGGCCCCGCGAGGAGCAGTACTTC	CASSSGPREEQYF
TRBJ2-7	many	TRBD2	TRBV5-1	TGCGCCAGCAGCTTGGACCCGACTAGCGGGAGGGCCCCCTACGAGCAGTACTTC	CASSLDPTSGRAPYEQYF
TRBJ2-7	.	TRBD1	TRBV7-9	TGTGCCAGCAGCTCGACAGGGGGCAAGAGAGACGAGCAGTACTTC	CASSSTGGKRDEQYF
TRBJ2-7	many	.	TRBV7-6	TGTGCCAGCAGCACGGTTAGCGGCTACGAGCAGTACTTC	CASSTVSGYEQYF
TRBJ1-6	.	.	TRBV6-1	TGTGCCAGCGGGGAAGGCCTCAATTCACCCCTCCACTTT	CASGEGLNSPLHF
TRBJ2-1	many	TRBD2	TRBV5-1	TGCGCCAGCAGCTTGGCCCTGACTAGCGGGGGCCACAATGAGCAGTTCTTC	CASSLALTSGGHNEQFF
TRBJ2-2	many	TRBD2	TRBV5-1	TGCGCCAGCACCCTTAGCGGGGGGAACACCGGGGAGCTGTTTTTT	CASTLSGGNTGELFF
TRBJ2-3	many	TRBD2	TRBV15	TGTGCCACCAGCAGAGGGATGTTTCGCGGGGGTAGTGATACGCAGTATTTT	CATSRGMFRGGSDTQYF
TRBJ2-1	many	.	TRBV25-1	TGTGCCAGCAGTCCCGTTGCGGTATACAATGAGCAGTTCTTC	CASSPVAVYNEQFF
TRBJ1-5	many	TRBD1	TRBV27	TGTGCCAGCAGGCAAGTCCGGGACAGCGTCGGGCCCCAGCATTTT	CASRQVRDSVGPQHF
TRBJ1-4	many	.	TRBV5-5	TGTGCCAGCAGCTTGAGTCAGGGGGAAAAACTGTTTTTT	CASSLSQGEKLFF
TRBJ2-3	.	.	TRBV4-1	TGCGCCAGCAGCCATAGAGGGGGGGACCGCACAGATACGCAGTATTTT	CASSHRGGDRTDTQYF
TRBJ1-4	many	.	TRBV28	TGTGCCAGCAGTGAAGCGGTCGGGCTTCAAAATGAAAAACTGTTTTTT	CASSEAVGLQNEKLFF
TRBJ2-7	many	.	TRBV7-2	TGTGCCAGCAGCTTAGCGGGAGGTGGGTCCTACGAGCAGTACTTC	CASSLAGGGSYEQYF
TRBJ1-5	many	.	TRBV11-3	TGTGCCAGCAGCTTAGATCGGGTTCCCCAGCATTTT	CASSLDRVPQHF
TRBJ2-1	many	TRBD2	TRBV20-1	TGCAGTGCTAGAGGGGAGCCTAGCGGGTCCTACAATGAGCAGTTCTTC	CSARGEPSGSYNEQFF
TRBJ1-6	many	TRBD1	TRBV28	TGTGCCAGCAGTACACCGACAGGGTTTTTTTATAATTCACCCCTCCACTTT	CASSTPTGFFYNSPLHF
TRBJ2-1	many	TRBD2	TRBV10-2	TGCGCCAGCAGCGGACTAGGCAATGAGCAGTTCTTC	CASSGLGNEQFF
TRBJ2-3	many	.	TRBV10-2	TGCGCCAGCAGTACGAGACTGGCGCCAGATACGCAGTATTTT	CASSTRLAPDTQYF
TRBJ1-4	many	.	TRBV18	TGTGCCAGCTCACCACGTGCCAATTGGGAAAAACTGTTTTTT	CASSPRANWEKLFF
TRBJ1-1	many	.	TRBV5-1	TGCGCCAGCAGCTTGGTAGGGACCGTTGGAGAGGGTGAAGCTTTCTTT	CASSLVGTVGEGEAFF
TRBJ2-5	many	.	TRBV12-3/TRBV12-4	TGTGCCAGCAGCCCCTTACAGGGCCGTTGGGAGACCCAGTACTTC	CASSPLQGRWETQYF
TRBJ2-1	many	TRBD2	TRBV29-1	TGCAGCGTTGAGGGCCCCCGGGAGGGGAGGTACAATGAGCAGTTCTTC	CSVEGPREGRYNEQFF
TRBJ2-1	many	TRBD2	TRBV4-1	TGCGCCAGCAGCCAAGGGGGACTAGCGGGCTACAATGAGCAGTTCTTC	CASSQGGLAGYNEQFF
TRBJ2-3	many	.	TRBV5-5	TGTGCCAGCAGCCCCAGGGACGGACGTTTGGATACGCAGTATTTT	CASSPRDGRLDTQYF
TRBJ2-7	many	TRBD2	TRBV4-2	TGTGCCAGCAGCCAAGAGAAAGTGGGACTAGCATTCATCGAGCAGTACTTC	CASSQEKVGLAFIEQYF
TRBJ2-1	many	.	TRBV28	TGTGCCAGCAGTCCCCGTAGGGGGGGGAATGAGCAGTTCTTC	CASSPRRGGNEQFF
TRBJ2-3	many	TRBD1	TRBV20-1	TGCAGAACAGGGGGCTCAAGCACAGATACGCAGTATTTT	CRTGGSSTDTQYF
TRBJ2-2	many	TRBD1	TRBV20-1	TGCAGTGCTGGACAGGGTCGCGCCGGGGAGCTGTTTTTT	CSAGQGRAGELFF
TRBJ2-5	many	.	TRBV5-6	TGTGCCAGCAGCCGGGCGGGTCGAAAAGAGACCCAGTACTTC	CASSRAGRKETQYF
TRBJ2-5	many	TRBD1	TRBV7-9	TGTGCCAGCAGCCCCCCCCGGACAGGGGAAGAGACCCAGTACTTC	CASSPPRTGEETQYF
TRBJ2-2	many	.	TRBV7-3	TGTGCCAGCAGCCAAGACAGGTTCGTCGGGGAGCTGTTTTTT	CASSQDRFVGELFF
TRBJ2-3	many	.	TRBV12-3/TRBV12-4	TGTGCCAGCAGTTGGAGGGACACACATACGCAGTATTTT	CASSWRDTHTQYF
TRBJ2-7	many	.	TRBV18	TGTGCCAGCTCACCACCGTCATCTGGGAGCGAGCAGTACTTC	CASSPPSSGSEQYF
TRBJ2-4	few	TRBD2	TRBV13	TGTGCCAGCTGTTTAAGGCCCCGGGATCTAGCGGGAGGGAAAAACATTCAGTACTTC	CASCLRPRDLAGGKNIQYF
TRBJ1-1	many	.	TRBV3-1	TGTGCCAGCAGCCAAGATCGGCGGTGGAACACTGAAGCTTTCTTT	CASSQDRRWNTEAFF
TRBJ1-2	many	TRBD1	TRBV5-1	TGCGCCAGCAGCTCCCGGGACAGCGGCACCTATGGCTACACCTTC	CASSSRDSGTYGYTF
TRBJ2-7	.	TRBD2	TRBV6-5	TGTGCCAGCAGTTACCTAGCGGGAGTTTACGAGCAGTACTTC	CASSYLAGVYEQYF
TRBJ2-2	many	.	TRBV10-1	TGCGCCAGCAGTGAGTCGTTGCCCCCTCCCGGGGAGCTGTTTTTT	CASSESLPPPGELFF
TRBJ1-2	few	.	TRBV29-1	TGCAGCGCAGCGGGGAATGGCGACACCTTC	CSAAGNGDTF
TRBJ2-3	many	.	TRBV5-1	TGCGCCAGCAGCTTAAGGGGTGACCGAGGCACAGATACGCAGTATTTT	CASSLRGDRGTDTQYF